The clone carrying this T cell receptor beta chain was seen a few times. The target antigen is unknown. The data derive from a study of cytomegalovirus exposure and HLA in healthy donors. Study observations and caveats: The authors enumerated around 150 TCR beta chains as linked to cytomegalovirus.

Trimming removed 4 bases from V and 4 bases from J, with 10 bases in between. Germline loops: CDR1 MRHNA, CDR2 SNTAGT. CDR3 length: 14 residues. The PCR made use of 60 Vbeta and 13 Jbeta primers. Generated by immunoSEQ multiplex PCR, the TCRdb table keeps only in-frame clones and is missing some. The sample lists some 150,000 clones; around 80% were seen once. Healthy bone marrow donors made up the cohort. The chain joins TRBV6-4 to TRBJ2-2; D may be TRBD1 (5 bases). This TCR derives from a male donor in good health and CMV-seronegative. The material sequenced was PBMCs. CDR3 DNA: TGTGCCAGCAGTGTGGACACCTCCACCGGGGAGCTGTTTTTT. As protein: CASSVDTSTGELFF.